The 26 T cell receptor beta chains presented below share a single source sample, sequenced in a study of technical replicates of blood from a handful of donors. Sequenced by immunoSEQ multiplex PCR; TCRdb stores in-frame clones only, minus some. Here the sample spans over 70,000 clones, over 85% being singletons. Sequencing was carried out using T cells isolated from PBMCs. Receptors were obtained from a human donor in good health.

The chain combines TRBV19 with TRBJ1-1; D not certain. CDR1 is LNHDA and CDR2 is SQIVND in the germline V gene (reference sequence). The V end was cut by 8 bases, the J end by 0 bases, with 10 bases between. There are 13 residues in the CDR3. The CDR3 sequence: CASARELNTEAFF. The CDR3 nucleotides read TGTGCCAGTGCCCGCGAGTTGAACACTGAAGCTTTCTTT.

The rearrangement links TRBV7-9 to TRBJ2-7; the D is unclear. Between the trimmed V and J ends, which lost 3 bases and 0 bases, there was a span of 9 bases. The CDR3 length is 14 residues. The germline V gene has CDR1 SEHNR and CDR2 FQNEAQ (reference sequence). Here the CDR3 reads CASSFEYFSYEQYF. CDR3 sequence (DNA): TGTGCCAGCAGCTTTGAGTATTTCTCCTACGAGCAGTACTTC.

This clone was observed a handful of times. The V call is TRBV10-1, the J call TRBJ2-7, with D perhaps matching TRBD1 (5 bases). The CDR3 covers 12 residues. Trimming removed 4 bases at V and 3 bases at J, with 7 bases between. Germline values: CDR1 WNHNN, CDR2 SYGVQD (reference sequence). The CDR3 DNA sequence: TGCGCCAGCAGTGGACAGCTCTACGAGCAGTACTTC. Its translation is CASSGQLYEQYF.

The J gene is TRBJ1-1, the V gene TRBV4-1; possible D gene TRBD1, 5 bases. Germline V CDR1 and CDR2: MGHRA, YSYEKL. The germline V and J ends were trimmed by 4 bases and 5 bases, with 11 bases remaining between them. This CDR3 spans 13 amino acids. The chain's CDR3 is CASSPGGGTEAFF. The CDR3 coding sequence is TGCGCCAGCAGCCCCGGGGGGGGTACTGAAGCTTTCTTT.

This chain uses TRBV28 with TRBJ1-1, with 7 bases fitting TRBD1. The CDR3 is made up of 13 amino acids. V shed 3 bases, J shed 5 bases, and the junction held 3 bases outside the gene matches. Per the germline V gene, CDR1 is MDHEN and CDR2 is SYDVKM. The DNA for the CDR3 is TGTGCCAGCAGTTTGGCAGGGGGGACTGAAGCTTTCTTT. Translating gives CASSLAGGTEAFF. The full variable domain, with the rest looked up from reference TRBV28 and TRBJ1-1, is DVKVTQSSRYLVKRTGEKVFLECVQDMDHENMFWYRQDPGLGLRLIYFSYDVKMKEKGDIPEGYSVSREKKERFSLILESASTNQTSMYLCASSLAGGTEAFFGQGTRLTVV.

This chain links TRBV6-6 with TRBJ1-1; a possible D gene is TRBD1 (6 bases). The V end was cut by 4 bases, the J end by 5 bases, with 11 bases between. The CDR3 has 13 residues. Germline-derived CDR1 and CDR2 are MNHNY and SVGAGI (reference sequence). The CDR3 loop reads CASSFRGRTEAFF. As DNA, the CDR3 is TGTGCCAGCAGTTTCAGGGGACGGACTGAAGCTTTCTTT.

This chain joins TRBV28 and TRBJ2-7, with no clear D. Germline CDR1 and CDR2: MDHEN and SYDVKM. The CDR3 sequence is 14 residues long. Trimming took off 2 bases at V and 0 bases at J, with 8 bases between the two ends. The CDR3 DNA reads as TGTGCCAGCAGTTTAGAAGTCAGCTCCTACGAGCAGTACTTC. Translated, it gives CASSLEVSSYEQYF.

The CDR3: CASSPDRGVQPQHF. The CDR3 DNA reads TGTGCCAGCAGTCCCGACAGGGGAGTGCAGCCCCAGCATTTT. The V and J genes are TRBV2 and TRBJ1-5; 8 bases are a match to TRBD1. CDR1 and CDR2 from the germline V gene are SNHLY and FYNNEI. CDR3 length: 14 residues. The J segment lost 7 bases and the V segment lost 5 bases, leaving 7 bases of the junction unmatched.

The J gene is TRBJ2-5, the V gene TRBV6-5; possible D gene TRBD1, 6 bases. Trimming removed 6 bases at V and 5 bases at J, with 16 bases between. This CDR3 is 14 amino acids long. CDR1 and CDR2 from the germline V gene are MNHEY and SVGAGI. The CDR3 region has the DNA TGTGCCAGCAGCCAAACAGGGCCCCGGGAGACCCAGTACTTC. Residues: CASSQTGPRETQYF.

V usage is TRBV11-3 and J usage is TRBJ2-4; TRBD2 is a possible D gene (6 bases). The CDR3 extends over 15 amino acids. V lost 2 bases and J 5 bases, leaving 13 bases between the germline ends. Germline V gene lookup returns CDR1 SGHNT and CDR2 YENEEA. CDR3 bases: TGTGCCAGCAGCTTAACCCGGGAGACAGAAAACATTCAGTACTTC. This gives the protein CASSLTRETENIQYF.

The chain has TRBV9 and TRBJ2-7, with D tentatively TRBD1 (6 bases). Per the germline V gene, CDR1 is SGDLS and CDR2 is YYNGEE. This CDR3 comprises 14 residues. V shed 0 bases and J shed 0 bases, with 7 bases lying between them. For the CDR3, the DNA is TGTGCCAGCAGCGTAGGGACAGACTCCTACGAGCAGTACTTC. Translating gives CASSVGTDSYEQYF. The full variable domain, completed using reference TRBV9 and TRBJ2-7, is DSGVTQTPKHLITATGQRVTLRCSPRSGDLSVYWYQQSLDQGLQFLIQYYNGEERAKGNILERFSAQQFPDLHSELNLSSLELGDSALYFCASSVGTDSYEQYFGPGTRLTVT.

This clone was observed once. V and J are TRBV28 and TRBJ1-1; D remains unclear. This CDR3 contains 15 residues. Trimming left V 4 bases short and J 1 base short, with 13 bases between. The germline CDR1 and CDR2 sequences are MDHEN and SYDVKM. The CDR3 DNA reads as TGTGCCAGCAGTTCCCTCAGCCCAGGGAACACTGAAGCTTTCTTT. Translation: CASSSLSPGNTEAFF.

This clone was found once. The chain recombines TRBV2 with TRBJ2-1, with 12 bases fitting TRBD2. The germline V gene has CDR1 SNHLY and CDR2 FYNNEI. The CDR3 is 15 amino acids. V was pared by 1 base and J by 7 bases, with 2 bases of the junction left unmatched. The CDR3 protein is CASSEETSGRNEQFF. The DNA for the CDR3 is TGTGCCAGCAGTGAAGAGACTAGCGGGAGAAATGAGCAGTTCTTC. The variable domain in full, with the rest retrieved from reference TRBV2 and TRBJ2-1, is EPEVTQTPSHQVTQMGQEVILRCVPISNHLYFYWYRQILGQKVEFLVSFYNNEISEKSEIFDDQFSVERPDGSNFTLKIRSTKLEDSAMYFCASSEETSGRNEQFFGPGTRLTVL.

The chain carries TRBV6-5 and TRBJ2-7; D gene ambiguous. The length of the CDR3 is 15 residues. V lost 4 bases and J lost 0, with 13 bases in between. Germline V gene lookup returns CDR1 MNHEY and CDR2 SVGAGI. The CDR3, as DNA: TGTGCCAGCAGTTTGGAGACTTCCAGCTCCTACGAGCAGTACTTC. Its translation is CASSLETSSSYEQYF.

The chain links TRBV5-1 to TRBJ2-1; D possibly corresponds to TRBD2 (6 bases). Trimming left V 0 bases short and J 3 bases short, with 10 bases between. The V gene's germline CDR1 is SGHRS and CDR2 YFSETQ. The CDR3 runs 15 residues. In DNA form, the CDR3 reads TGCGCCAGCAGCTTGGAGCTAGCGATCTACAATGAGCAGTTCTTC. It encodes CASSLELAIYNEQFF.

The V gene is TRBV29-1, the J gene TRBJ2-1; a weak D match, TRBD2 (5 bases). The CDR3 extends over 11 amino acids. With 0 bases removed from V and 9 bases from J, the gap between germline ends came to 6 bases. From germline, CDR1 is SQVTM and CDR2 ANQGSEA. The CDR3 protein is CSVEDEGEQFF. In DNA, the CDR3 is TGCAGCGTTGAAGATGAGGGTGAGCAGTTCTTC.

The genes are TRBV18 and TRBJ2-5; 7 bases map to TRBD1. The germline V gene encodes CDR1 KGHSH and CDR2 LQKENI. The V gene end was trimmed by 5 bases and the J gene end by 5 bases; junction bases not matched to a gene: 11. This CDR3 is 15 amino acids long. In nucleotides, the CDR3 is TGTGCCAGCTCAGATCCGGGACAGTTGGGGGAGACCCAGTACTTC. As protein: CASSDPGQLGETQYF.

The chain recombines TRBV6-6 with TRBJ2-7, with D unclear. Germline V gene sequence: CDR1 MNHNY, CDR2 SVGAGI (reference sequence). This CDR3 region has 13 residues. The V and J ends lost 8 bases and 1 base respectively, with 12 bases between them. CDR3 bases: TGTGCCAGCCGCCAGACTCAGTCCTACGAGCAGTACTTC. This gives the protein CASRQTQSYEQYF.

This chain joins TRBV7-2 and TRBJ2-7; the match to TRBD2 covers 10 bases. The CDR3 consists of 18 residues. Trimming removed 4 bases from V and 2 bases from J; junction bases left unmatched: 14. Per germline, CDR1 SGHTA and CDR2 FQGNSA. The CDR3 loop is CASSSPGGPGTSAYEQYF. CDR3 nucleotides: TGTGCCAGCAGCTCCCCCGGAGGACCCGGGACTAGCGCCTACGAGCAGTACTTC.

The chain combines TRBV7-9 with TRBJ1-1, with a tentative D call TRBD1 (6 bases). The CDR3 sequence is 12 residues long. Germline CDR1 is SEHNR and CDR2 is FQNEAQ (reference sequence). V was cut by 5 bases and J by 4 bases, with 8 bases left in between. The CDR3 region has the DNA TGTGCCAGCAGCCCAGGGGCCACTGAAGCTTTCTTT. Translating gives CASSPGATEAFF.

This chain uses TRBV6-5 with TRBJ2-7, with 8 bases matching TRBD1. This CDR3 is 12 amino acids long. CDR1 MNHEY and CDR2 SVGAGI come from the germline V gene. Trimming cost V 5 bases and J 5 bases; bases outside gene matches: 2. The CDR3 region has the DNA TGTGCCAGCAGTCGGACAGGGCACGAGCAGTACTTC. Translation: CASSRTGHEQYF.

The gene calls are TRBV9 and TRBJ1-5, with D possibly matching TRBD1 (6 bases). CDR1 is SGDLS and CDR2 is YYNGEE in the germline V gene. CDR3 length: 14 amino acids. V was pared by 3 bases and J by 4 bases, with 11 bases between. As DNA, the CDR3 is TGTGCCAGCAGCGGCAACAGGGCAAATCAGCCCCAGCATTTT. Translating gives CASSGNRANQPQHF.

This clone has just one count. The gene calls are TRBV28 and TRBJ2-5; 12 bases align to TRBD1. The CDR3 totals 18 residues. The germline gives CDR1 MDHEN, CDR2 SYDVKM. J was trimmed by 5 bases and V by 6 bases; bases with no gene match: 16. The CDR3 nucleotides read TGTGCCAGCAGCCTAAGGGGACAGGGGGCCTCATGGTGGGAGACCCAGTACTTC. This gives the protein CASSLRGQGASWWETQYF.

V gene TRBV29-1 combines with J gene TRBJ2-5; D perhaps matches TRBD2 (6 bases). The CDR3 has 15 residues. From germline, CDR1 is SQVTM and CDR2 ANQGSEA. The V and J ends lost 2 bases and 1 base respectively, with 14 bases between them. The CDR3: CSVEPEGRLQETQYF. The CDR3 nucleotides are TGCAGCGTTGAACCGGAAGGGAGGCTCCAAGAGACCCAGTACTTC.

CDR3 DNA sequence: TGTGCCAGCAGCTTATACGGTATGAACACTGAAGCTTTCTTT. This codes for CASSLYGMNTEAFF. The V call is TRBV7-2, the J call TRBJ1-1; D ambiguous. Deletions cut 2 bases from V and 0 bases from J, with 7 bases between. Germline-derived CDR1 and CDR2 are SGHTA and FQGNSA. The CDR3 covers 14 residues. Full variable domain (missing parts from reference TRBV7-2 and TRBJ1-1): GAGVSQSPSNKVTEKGKDVELRCDPISGHTALYWYRQSLGQGLEFLIYFQGNSAPDKSGLPSDRFSAERTGGSVSTLTIQRTQQEDSAVYLCASSLYGMNTEAFFGQGTRLTVV.

This chain connects TRBV7-3 to TRBJ2-1, with D hard to call. There are 12 residues in the CDR3. Germline values: CDR1 SGHTA, CDR2 FQGTGA. V was clipped by 3 bases and J by 10 bases, with 10 bases between them. The CDR3 reads CASSFSSGEQFF. CDR3 nucleotide sequence: TGTGCCAGCAGCTTTTCTAGTGGGGAGCAGTTCTTC.